The 9 T cell receptor beta chains below come from one sample, sequenced in a study of tumor-infiltrating lymphocytes in primary liver carcinoma. TCR beta cDNA was reverse-transcribed from roughly 0.45 ug of total RNA. The reaction used a constant-region primer and ProtoScript II reverse transcriptase. Three nested multiplex PCR rounds, a slightly modified ARM-PCR method, built the TCR beta libraries. TRBV1-TRBV30 forward and Cbeta reverse primers drove the first two roughly 10-cycle rounds. TCRdb re-called the multiplex PCR reads through MiXCR, storing one row per CDR3 protein. The data contain 50,000 to 70,000 distinct CDR3 sequences, 60% to 85% of them singletons. Scientists recovered RNA and DNA together from about 20-30 mg of unsorted bulk tissue. The sequenced sample was liver tumor tissue from sampling region 2. This sample's subset: tumor region T2, inferior pole. The receptor source for this set is a man between 35 and 55 years old with primary liver carcinoma and hepatitis B virus infection.

As concerns this clonotype: The junction differs from germline at one of its ends, possibly a read error. The V gene is TRBV11-2, the J gene TRBJ1-1; D is perhaps TRBD1 (6 bases). The CDR3 has 15 residues. The germline gives CDR1 SGHAT, CDR2 FQNNGV. This CDR3 is CTSSPPAGADTEAFF. In DNA form, the CDR3 reads TGTACCAGCAGCCCCCCTGCAGGGGCCGACACTGAAGCTTTCTTT.

The chain has TRBV12-3 or TRBV12-4 and TRBJ2-5; the match to TRBD2 covers 10 bases. CDR3 size: 14 residues. The J segment lost 2 bases and the V segment lost 8 bases, leaving 5 bases of the junction unmatched. CDR3 DNA: TGTGCCAGCGGATTAGCGGGAGGACAAGAGACCCAGTACTTC. As protein: CASGLAGGQETQYF.

The V gene is TRBV9, the J gene TRBJ2-3, with 8 positions matching TRBD2. The CDR3 is 15 residues long. J gave up 4 bases and V 0 bases, and 4 bases lay outside the gene matches. Germline loops: CDR1 SGDLS, CDR2 YYNGEE. This chain's CDR3 is CASSVEAGVADTQYF. CDR3 DNA: TGTGCCAGCAGCGTAGAAGCGGGAGTCGCAGATACGCAGTATTTT. Looking up the rest from reference TRBV9 and TRBJ2-3 gives the full variable domain: DSGVTQTPKHLITATGQRVTLRCSPRSGDLSVYWYQQSLDQGLQFLIQYYNGEERAKGNILERFSAQQFPDLHSELNLSSLELGDSALYFCASSVEAGVADTQYFGPGTRLTVL.

The V call is TRBV29-1, the J call TRBJ2-1, with 8 bases fitting TRBD2. CDR3 length: 16 amino acids. Per the germline V gene, CDR1 is SQVTM and CDR2 is ANQGSEA. J gave up 0 bases and V 0 bases, and 4 bases lay outside the gene matches. DNA for the CDR3: TGCAGCGTTGAAGAGGTAGCGGGATCCTCCTACAATGAGCAGTTCTTC. Translated: CSVEEVAGSSYNEQFF.

The sample holds many counts of this clonotype. The V and J genes are TRBV29-1 and TRBJ2-5, with 9 bases matching TRBD1. The junction had 4 bases not matched to a gene; V was cut back by 6 bases and J by 5 bases. Germline-derived CDR1 and CDR2 are SQVTM and ANQGSEA. The CDR3 spans 12 residues. CDR3 nucleotides: TGCAGCGTGTGGGGGACAGGGGAGACCCAGTACTTC. Its translation is CSVWGTGETQYF.

This clonotype was counted once. Compared with germline, one end of the junction differs, possibly owing to a read error. This chain joins TRBV6-1 and TRBJ2-1; D is unresolved. The CDR3 is 13 residues long. Germline CDR1 reads MNHNS; CDR2 reads SASEGT. This chain's CDR3 is CASSERKDNEQLF. The CDR3 bases are TGTGCCAGCAGTGAGCGGAAAGACAATGAGCAGTTGTTC.

This rearrangement joins TRBV29-1 to TRBJ2-7; D is possibly TRBD2 (5 bases). The CDR3 is 12 residues long. Germline lookup yields CDR1 SQVTM and CDR2 ANQGSEA. CDR3 amino acids: CRERSGSGEQYF. In nucleotides, the CDR3 is TGCCGCGAGAGGTCGGGGTCTGGGGAGCAGTACTTC.

The V call is TRBV29-1, the J call TRBJ2-7, with D possibly matching TRBD1 (6 bases). This CDR3 region has 13 residues. V was shortened by 7 bases and J by 0 bases, with 13 bases between the two germline ends. Germline values: CDR1 SQVTM, CDR2 ANQGSEA. CDR3 sequence reads: CSAAGETSYEQYF. CDR3 nucleotides: TGCAGCGCTGCAGGGGAGACCTCCTACGAGCAGTACTTC.

Remarks on this clonotype: The junction and the germline gene differ at one end; a read error may be behind it. The genes are TRBV30 and TRBJ2-7, with a possible D match to TRBD2 (6 bases). The CDR3 length is 15 residues. CDR1 and CDR2 from the germline V gene are GTSNPN and SVGIG (reference sequence). The CDR3 reads CARSPGLNPSYEQYF. CDR3 bases: TGTGCCCGGAGCCCGGGACTCAACCCCTCCTACGAGCAGTATTTC.